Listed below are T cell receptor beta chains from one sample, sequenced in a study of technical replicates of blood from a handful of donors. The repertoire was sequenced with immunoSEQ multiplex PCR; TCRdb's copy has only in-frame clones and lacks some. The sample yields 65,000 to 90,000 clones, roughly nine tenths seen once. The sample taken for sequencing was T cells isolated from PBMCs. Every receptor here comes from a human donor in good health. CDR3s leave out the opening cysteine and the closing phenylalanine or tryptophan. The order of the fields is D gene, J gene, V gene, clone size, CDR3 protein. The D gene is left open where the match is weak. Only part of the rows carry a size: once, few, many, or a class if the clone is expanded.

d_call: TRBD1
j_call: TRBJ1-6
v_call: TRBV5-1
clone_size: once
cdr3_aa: ASSPESGRGFSPLH

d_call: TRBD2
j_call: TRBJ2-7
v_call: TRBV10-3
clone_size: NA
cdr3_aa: AISEPGDYSYEQY

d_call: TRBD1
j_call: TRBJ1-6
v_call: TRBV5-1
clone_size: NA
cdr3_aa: ASSLEQGANSPLH

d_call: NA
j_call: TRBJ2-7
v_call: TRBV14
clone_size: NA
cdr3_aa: ASSPIPTSYEQY

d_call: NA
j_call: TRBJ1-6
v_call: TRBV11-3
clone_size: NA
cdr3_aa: ASSLGALSYSPLH

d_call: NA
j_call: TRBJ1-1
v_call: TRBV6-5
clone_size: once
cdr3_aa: ASSYSRNTEAF

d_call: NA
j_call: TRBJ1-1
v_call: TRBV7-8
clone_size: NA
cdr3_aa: ASSPDGRTEAF

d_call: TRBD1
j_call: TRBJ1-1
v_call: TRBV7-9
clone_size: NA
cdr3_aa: ASSLDRGQAF

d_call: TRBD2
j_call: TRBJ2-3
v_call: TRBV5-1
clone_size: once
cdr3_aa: ASSSGLVTDTQY

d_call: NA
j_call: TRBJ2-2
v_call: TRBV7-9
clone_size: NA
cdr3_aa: ASSLASATGELF

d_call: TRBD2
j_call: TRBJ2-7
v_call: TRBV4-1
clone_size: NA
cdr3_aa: ASSQDRGPSGSLYEQY

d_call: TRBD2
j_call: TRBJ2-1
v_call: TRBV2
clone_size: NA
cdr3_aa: ASSGRYSGIYNEQF

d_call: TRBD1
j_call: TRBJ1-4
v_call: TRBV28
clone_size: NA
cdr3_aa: ASSLPGTGAEKLF

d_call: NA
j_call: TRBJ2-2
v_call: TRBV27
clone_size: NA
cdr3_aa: ASSFEGGELF

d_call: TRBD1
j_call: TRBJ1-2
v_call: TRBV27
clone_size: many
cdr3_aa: ASSEDRVYGYT

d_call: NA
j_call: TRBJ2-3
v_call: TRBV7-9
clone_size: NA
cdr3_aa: ASSSPGGSTDTQY

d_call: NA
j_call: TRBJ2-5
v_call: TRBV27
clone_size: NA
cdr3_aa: ASSPTHGLEKETQY

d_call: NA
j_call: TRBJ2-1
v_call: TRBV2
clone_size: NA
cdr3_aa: ASSVGSRYNEQF

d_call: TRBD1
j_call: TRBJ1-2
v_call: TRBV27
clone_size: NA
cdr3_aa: ASSLSQGAYYGYT

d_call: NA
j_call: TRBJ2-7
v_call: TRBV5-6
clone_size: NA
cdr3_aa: ASSSFDTYEQY

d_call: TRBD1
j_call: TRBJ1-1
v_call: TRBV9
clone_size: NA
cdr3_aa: ASSAGQVEAF

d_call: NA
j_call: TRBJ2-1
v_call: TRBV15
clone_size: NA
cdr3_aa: ATSRGSGHHYNEQF

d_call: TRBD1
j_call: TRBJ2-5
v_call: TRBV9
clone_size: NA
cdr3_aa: ASSATRDRGPTFQETQY

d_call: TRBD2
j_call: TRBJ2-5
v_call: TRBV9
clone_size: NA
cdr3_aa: ASSVTSGMGQETQY

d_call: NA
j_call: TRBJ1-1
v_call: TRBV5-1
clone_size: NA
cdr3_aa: ASSPAIIRQAGGTEAF

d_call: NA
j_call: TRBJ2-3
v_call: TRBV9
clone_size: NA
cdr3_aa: ASSVGSREGDTQY

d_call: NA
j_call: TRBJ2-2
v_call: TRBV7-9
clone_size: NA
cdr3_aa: ASTPEGRNTGELF

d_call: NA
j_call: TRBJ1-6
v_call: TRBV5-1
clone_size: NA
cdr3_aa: ASSLAKTPGNNSPLH

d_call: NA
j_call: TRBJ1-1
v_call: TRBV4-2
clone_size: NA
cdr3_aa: ASSQPSGMNTEAF

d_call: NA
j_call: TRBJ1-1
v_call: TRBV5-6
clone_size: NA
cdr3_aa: ASSLPRAEAF

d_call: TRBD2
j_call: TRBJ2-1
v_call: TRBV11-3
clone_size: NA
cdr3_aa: ASSSSGGANEQF

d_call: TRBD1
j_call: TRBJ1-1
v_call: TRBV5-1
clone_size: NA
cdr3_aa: ASSLGQGATEAF

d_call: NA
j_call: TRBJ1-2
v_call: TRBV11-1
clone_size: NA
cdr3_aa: ASTPATGTYGYT

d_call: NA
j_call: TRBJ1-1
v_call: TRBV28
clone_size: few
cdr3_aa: ASSLWGGTEAF

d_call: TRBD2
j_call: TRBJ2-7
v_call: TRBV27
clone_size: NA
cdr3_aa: ASSLGTSGYEQY

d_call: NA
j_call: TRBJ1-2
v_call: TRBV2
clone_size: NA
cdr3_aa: ASSDRGYGYT

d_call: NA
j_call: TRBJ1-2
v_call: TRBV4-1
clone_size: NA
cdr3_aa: ASSQDGQGGNYGYT

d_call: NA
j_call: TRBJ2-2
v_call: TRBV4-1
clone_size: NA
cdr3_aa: ASSQEQTNTGELF

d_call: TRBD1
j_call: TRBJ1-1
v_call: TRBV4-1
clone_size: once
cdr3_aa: ASSQDGWDRGNPLNTEAF

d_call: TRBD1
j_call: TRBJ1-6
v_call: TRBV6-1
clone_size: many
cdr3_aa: ATQDRDNSPLH

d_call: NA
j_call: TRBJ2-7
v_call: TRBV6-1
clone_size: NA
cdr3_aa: ASRKDYLDSYEQY

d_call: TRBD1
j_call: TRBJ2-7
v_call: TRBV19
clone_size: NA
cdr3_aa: ASSTRQGTYEQY

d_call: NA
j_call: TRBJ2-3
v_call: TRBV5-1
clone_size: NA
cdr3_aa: ASSLAGTSTDTQY

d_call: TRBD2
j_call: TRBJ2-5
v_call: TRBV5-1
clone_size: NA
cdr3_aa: ASSLGGDGWTSGPRGTQY

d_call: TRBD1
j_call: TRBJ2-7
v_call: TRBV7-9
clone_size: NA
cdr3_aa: ASSSPPSGGFEYEQY

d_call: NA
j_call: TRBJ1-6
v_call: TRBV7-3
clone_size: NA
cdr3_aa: ASSLNRVSSYNSPLH

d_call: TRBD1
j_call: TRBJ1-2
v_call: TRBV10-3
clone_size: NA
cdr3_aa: AISDRDRGTYGYT

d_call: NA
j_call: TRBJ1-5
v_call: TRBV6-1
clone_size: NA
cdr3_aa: ASKGRGIPNQPQH

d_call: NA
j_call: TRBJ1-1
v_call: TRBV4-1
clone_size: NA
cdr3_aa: ASSEAGTEAF

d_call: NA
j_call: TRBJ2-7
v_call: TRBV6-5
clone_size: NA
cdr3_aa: ASSTGYEQY

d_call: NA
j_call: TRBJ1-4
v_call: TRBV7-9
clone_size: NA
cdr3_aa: ASSLAQSLVWEKLF

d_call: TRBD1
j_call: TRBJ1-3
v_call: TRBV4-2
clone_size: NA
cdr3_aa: ASSQSRQGSGNTIY

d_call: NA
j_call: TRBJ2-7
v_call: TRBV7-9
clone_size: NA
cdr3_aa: ASSLDTYEQY